The clone carrying this TCR beta chain has just a few counts. Its antigen is currently unknown. These data belong to a study of identical twins. Germline V lookup: CDR1 MNHNS, CDR2 SASEGT. Trimming removed 6 bases at V and 4 bases at J, with 10 bases between. This CDR3 is 13 amino acids long. Study results and limitations: The study based its conclusions on cross-sectional statistical analysis and did not follow the same donors. Models underestimated out-of-frame TCR alpha sharing in monozygotic twins. Possibly, invariant MAIT and iNKT cells partly confounded zero-insertion analyses. Cord blood beta clonotypes that were abundant carried fewer insertions, and memory repertoires showed no such trend.

TCRdb re-called the 5' RACE reads through MiXCR, storing one row per CDR3 protein. The sample lists a few hundred thousand distinct CDR3 sequences; around 18% were seen once. The sequenced material came from naive T cells sorted from blood. The TCR sequence derives from a middle-aged man in good health. The V gene is TRBV6-1, the J gene TRBJ1-5; D ambiguous. The CDR3 sequence: CASSPARNQPQHF. CDR3 DNA sequence: TGTGCCAGCAGCCCCGCACGAAATCAGCCCCAGCATTTT.